A single TCR beta chain is shown here with its context. The data are from a study of T cells expressing NK-cell markers. TCRdb re-called the 5' RACE reads; every CDR3 protein appears as one record, without DNA. Its clone listing holds approximately 440,000 distinct CDR3 sequences. The CDR3 covers 18 residues. Germline assignment: CDR1 SGHRS and CDR2 YFSETQ. The chain combines TRBV5-1 with TRBJ2-7; TCRdb picks TRBD2, but there is no DNA to check that call. The receptor comes from a woman in her fifties or sixties in good health. The sequenced sample was blood T cells: a sorted CD56 or NKG2C T cell subset, CD4+ or CD8+ T cells, or bulk PBMC T cells (not recorded which). Here the CDR3 reads CASSGGLQSSSGDHEQYF.